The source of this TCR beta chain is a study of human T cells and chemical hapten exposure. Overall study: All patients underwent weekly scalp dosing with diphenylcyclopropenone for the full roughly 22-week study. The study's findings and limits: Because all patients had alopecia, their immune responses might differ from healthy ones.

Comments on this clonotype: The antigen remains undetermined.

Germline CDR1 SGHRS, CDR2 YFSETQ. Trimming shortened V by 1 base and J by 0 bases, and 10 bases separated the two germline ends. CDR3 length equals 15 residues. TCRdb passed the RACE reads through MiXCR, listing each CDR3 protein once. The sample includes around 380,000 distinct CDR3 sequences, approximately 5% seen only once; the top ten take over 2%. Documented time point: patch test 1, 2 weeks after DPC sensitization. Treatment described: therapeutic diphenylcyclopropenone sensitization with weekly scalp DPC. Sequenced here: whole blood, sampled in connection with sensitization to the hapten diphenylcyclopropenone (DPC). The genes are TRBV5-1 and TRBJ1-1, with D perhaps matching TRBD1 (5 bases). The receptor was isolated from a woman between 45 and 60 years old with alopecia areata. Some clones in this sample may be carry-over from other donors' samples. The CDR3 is CASSLKTGMNTEAFF. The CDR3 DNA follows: TGCGCCAGCAGCTTGAAAACAGGAATGAACACTGAAGCTTTCTTT. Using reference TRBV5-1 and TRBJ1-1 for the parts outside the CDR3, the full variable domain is KAGVTQTPRYLIKTRGQQVTLSCSPISGHRSVSWYQQTPGQGLQFLFEYFSETQRNKGNFPGRFSGRQFSNSRSEMNVSTLELGDSALYLCASSLKTGMNTEAFFGQGTRLTVV.